This is a list of T cell receptor beta chains from one sample in a study of T cell repertoires in cytomegalovirus infection. Via MiXCR, TCRdb re-called the reads, giving one row per CDR3 protein. The sample holds roughly 570,000 distinct CDR3 sequences, around two fifths seen once. Antigens for these TCRs are unknown. The material sequenced was cultured PBMCs, taken from culture after CMV antigen stimulation. The receptors were sampled from a human donor in good health (CMV status not recorded). Some clones in this sample may be carry-over from other donors' samples. Both conserved end residues are part of each CDR3. A D gene is named only where the DNA matches it firmly. Only some rows state a clone size, as once, few, many or a class for expanded clones.

D gene: TRBD1
clone size: NA
V gene: TRBV15
J gene: TRBJ1-5
CDR3 protein: CATSRGQGGNQPQHF
CDR3 DNA: TGTGCCACCAGCAGGGGACAGGGCGGCAATCAGCCCCAGCATTTT

D gene: TRBD2
clone size: NA
V gene: TRBV5-5
J gene: TRBJ2-1
CDR3 protein: CASSLVSSGGSEQFF
CDR3 DNA: TGTGCCAGCAGCTTGGTGTCTAGCGGGGGTAGTGAGCAGTTCTTC

D gene: NA
clone size: NA
V gene: TRBV19
J gene: TRBJ2-7
CDR3 protein: CATKPGRAPYEQYF
CDR3 DNA: TGTGCCACCAAACCGGGACGGGCCCCTTACGAGCAGTACTTC

D gene: TRBD1
clone size: few
V gene: TRBV7-8
J gene: TRBJ2-7
CDR3 protein: CASSSVIRTGGYEQYF
CDR3 DNA: TGTGCCAGCAGCTCCGTCATCCGGACAGGGGGCTACGAGCAGTACTTC

D gene: NA
clone size: once
V gene: TRBV25-1
J gene: TRBJ2-7
CDR3 protein: CASSTMTGDYEQYF
CDR3 DNA: TGTGCCAGCAGTACCATGACTGGGGACTACGAGCAGTACTTC

D gene: TRBD1
clone size: NA
V gene: TRBV28
J gene: TRBJ1-2
CDR3 protein: CASSGGETGRGYTF
CDR3 DNA: TGTGCCAGCAGTGGGGGGGAGACAGGGAGAGGCTACACCTTC

D gene: NA
clone size: NA
V gene: TRBV18
J gene: TRBJ2-3
CDR3 protein: CASSITRGNTDTQYF
CDR3 DNA: TGTGCCAGCTCCATAACTCGAGGCAACACAGATACGCAGTATTTT

D gene: TRBD1
clone size: few
V gene: TRBV7-2
J gene: TRBJ1-5
CDR3 protein: CASSLKSLARGDLWPQHF
CDR3 DNA: TGTGCCAGCAGCTTAAAGTCCCTGGCCAGGGGGGATCTTTGGCCCCAGCATTTT

D gene: NA
clone size: NA
V gene: TRBV6-1
J gene: TRBJ2-1
CDR3 protein: CASSSGRVDEQFF
CDR3 DNA: TGTGCCAGCAGTTCGGGTAGGGTGGATGAGCAGTTCTTC

D gene: TRBD1
clone size: NA
V gene: TRBV20-1
J gene: TRBJ2-6
CDR3 protein: CSAQDRASLSGANVLTF
CDR3 DNA: TGCAGTGCTCAAGACAGGGCCTCGCTATCTGGGGCCAACGTCCTGACTTTC

D gene: NA
clone size: NA
V gene: TRBV28
J gene: TRBJ1-4
CDR3 protein: CASSLTPPSAGEKLFF
CDR3 DNA: TGTGCCAGCAGTTTAACCCCCCCCTCGGCCGGTGAAAAACTGTTTTTT

D gene: TRBD1
clone size: few
V gene: TRBV7-9
J gene: TRBJ1-6
CDR3 protein: CASSLDAGTANSPLHF
CDR3 DNA: TGTGCCAGCAGCTTAGATGCCGGGACAGCCAATTCACCCCTCCACTTT

D gene: NA
clone size: few
V gene: TRBV7-2
J gene: TRBJ2-6
CDR3 protein: CATKLPGANVLTF
CDR3 DNA: TGTGCCACCAAACTGCCTGGGGCCAACGTCCTGACTTTC

D gene: NA
clone size: NA
V gene: TRBV28
J gene: TRBJ1-5
CDR3 protein: CASSFTGLGGNQPQHF
CDR3 DNA: TGTGCCAGCAGTTTTACTGGTTTGGGAGGCAATCAGCCCCAGCATTTT

D gene: NA
clone size: few
V gene: TRBV11-2
J gene: TRBJ2-7
CDR3 protein: CASSLGYRDSYEQYF
CDR3 DNA: TGTGCCAGCAGCTTAGGGTACAGAGATAGCTACGAGCAGTACTTC

D gene: NA
clone size: few
V gene: TRBV10-3
J gene: TRBJ2-5
CDR3 protein: CATSIGAEETQYF
CDR3 DNA: TGTGCCACCTCCATTGGGGCGGAAGAGACCCAGTACTTC

D gene: TRBD2
clone size: many
V gene: TRBV7-2
J gene: TRBJ2-1
CDR3 protein: CASSLASGRYYNEQFF
CDR3 DNA: TGTGCCAGCAGCTTAGCTAGCGGGAGGTATTACAATGAGCAGTTCTTC

D gene: TRBD2
clone size: NA
V gene: TRBV5-1
J gene: TRBJ2-1
CDR3 protein: CASSYGLAEYNEQFF
CDR3 DNA: TGCGCCAGCAGCTACGGACTAGCGGAGTACAATGAGCAGTTCTTC

D gene: TRBD1
clone size: NA
V gene: TRBV20-1
J gene: TRBJ1-4
CDR3 protein: CSARFVTRDRLFF
CDR3 DNA: TGCAGTGCTAGATTCGTAACCCGGGACAGGCTGTTTTTT

D gene: NA
clone size: many
V gene: TRBV7-2
J gene: TRBJ2-3
CDR3 protein: CASSFNAGSPDTQYF
CDR3 DNA: TGTGCCAGCAGCTTTAACGCAGGGTCCCCAGATACGCAGTATTTT

D gene: NA
clone size: few
V gene: TRBV12-3/TRBV12-4
J gene: TRBJ1-1
CDR3 protein: CASSPRGDEAFF
CDR3 DNA: TGTGCCAGCAGTCCACGGGGGGATGAAGCTTTCTTT

D gene: NA
clone size: few
V gene: TRBV7-8
J gene: TRBJ1-1
CDR3 protein: CASSPERVNTEAFF
CDR3 DNA: TGTGCCAGCAGCCCCGAGAGGGTGAACACTGAAGCTTTCTTT

D gene: NA
clone size: NA
V gene: TRBV7-9
J gene: TRBJ1-4
CDR3 protein: CASSPGGAASGEKLFF
CDR3 DNA: TGTGCCAGCAGTCCCGGGGGGGCAGCCAGTGGAGAAAAACTGTTTTTT

D gene: NA
clone size: few
V gene: TRBV7-2
J gene: TRBJ1-6
CDR3 protein: CASRRGAIPLHF
CDR3 DNA: TGTGCCAGCAGGCGGGGGGCCATCCCCCTCCACTTT

D gene: TRBD2
clone size: NA
V gene: TRBV12-3/TRBV12-4
J gene: TRBJ2-1
CDR3 protein: CASRDLGLAGDGNEQFF
CDR3 DNA: TGTGCCAGCAGGGATTTAGGACTAGCGGGGGATGGCAATGAGCAGTTCTTC

D gene: NA
clone size: NA
V gene: TRBV7-9
J gene: TRBJ2-2
CDR3 protein: CVSSLATGELFF
CDR3 DNA: TGTGTCAGCAGCTTAGCGACCGGGGAGCTGTTTTTT

D gene: NA
clone size: few
V gene: TRBV7-2
J gene: TRBJ1-2
CDR3 protein: CASSLEGPIANYGYTF
CDR3 DNA: TGTGCCAGCAGCTTAGAGGGGCCTATAGCTAACTATGGCTACACCTTC

D gene: NA
clone size: few
V gene: TRBV7-8
J gene: TRBJ2-3
CDR3 protein: CASSFSRTQYF
CDR3 DNA: TGTGCCAGCAGCTTTTCAAGGACGCAGTATTTT

D gene: NA
clone size: few
V gene: TRBV7-8
J gene: TRBJ2-3
CDR3 protein: CASSPLGGPDTQYF
CDR3 DNA: TGTGCCAGCAGCCCCCTTGGGGGCCCAGATACGCAGTATTTT